This TCR beta chain came from a study of T cell responses to AZD1222 COVID-19 vaccine (dated by TCRdb to the early 2020s). Study-wide context: A total of about 230 trial participants underwent TCR sequencing, of whom 207 received two doses of AZD1222 and some 25 received two doses of the MenACWY control vaccine. Trial participants were enrolled into age subgroups of 18-55, 56-69 and 70-plus years, which contained around 150, 28 and 57 TCR-sequenced participants, respectively.

The CDR3 regions of human TCRbeta chains were analyzed by immunosequencing. The original pipeline was this. Repertoire TCRs were matched against a reference library of SARS-CoV-2-specific TCRs generated with the MIRA antigen-specificity platform. Breadth was defined as the fraction of unique TCRs that were SARS-CoV-2-associated, and depth was defined as the fraction of total T cells that were SARS-CoV-2-associated. Using the MIRA data, each spike-specific TCR was mapped to the spike region that the TCR reacts to and placed in a CD4 or CD8 class. Log10-transformed breadth and depth values were compared by one-way ANOVA with Sidak's multiple comparisons tests. This is the immuneACCESS table as TCRdb keeps it, with only in-frame sequences that have V and J called. A part of the clones is gone; compared with another copy, unresolved V genes explain less than half, and the rest is unexplained. The DNA gave D and trimming, while V, J and clone size come from that table. In this sample the table shows around 60,000 clones, 90% to 95% of which occur a single time. Of the sample, roughly 6.3% is held by the ten largest clones.

According to the study, the label for this sample's time point signals: about 28 days (+/-7) after the second vaccine dose. Read against the paper, the sample's treatment or condition label means: meningococcal conjugate vaccine given as trial control. The vaccinee samples were drawn from two UK trials, COV001 and COV002, one of which was a single-blind randomized controlled phase 2/3 trial testing AZD1222 (ChAdOx1 nCoV-19) in healthy adults. For TCRbeta chain sequencing, PBMC samples were collected from trial participants at day 0 and at day 28 after the second dose. As regards this clone: Its antigen is still unknown. Within one base of it there is no much larger clone, and no base qualities were kept.

Study-wide conclusions, independent of this receptor: Most participants were white British and females outnumbered males, and the authors suggested that clonal diversity may have been underestimated. Conclusions about previously exposed vaccinees are limited because only 6 or 7 AZD1222 recipients were SARS-CoV-2 seropositive at baseline. The 56-69-year group was small, and its depth increase did not reach significance, likely because of low power. Reportedly, close to half of the unique spike-specific TCRs recognized epitopes lying outside the regions that are mutated in the B.1.351 and B.1.1.7 variants. Spike-specific TCR breadth and depth rose significantly after two AZD1222 doses compared with day 0 and with MenACWY recipients. Because no day 14 peak-response samples were available, repertoires were characterized only after the peak T cell response. The vaccine-associated CD4 TCRs covered the entire spike protein, and the dominant responses fell in regions 160-218 and 743-854.

This TCR came from an adult who received the MenACWY meningococcal vaccine as a control. Source: peripheral blood, taken 28 days after the second dose of the MenACWY control vaccine.

The bases are TGTGCCAGCAGTGGGGCCCGGGACCCTAAACGAACCGAGCCCCAGCATTTT. This is translated as CASSGARDPKRTEPQHF. The chain is encoded by TRBV25-1 joined to TRBJ1-5; matching of 5 bases hints at TRBD1 as the D gene. The CDR3 runs 17 residues from the cysteine to the phenylalanine. Only the CDR3 region is kept as DNA, spanning 51 bases read in frame from base 1. For CDR1 and CDR2, the germline V gene lists MGHDK and SYGVNS. V gives up 4 bases and J gives up 8 bases, and the segment between their germline ends measures 24 bases.